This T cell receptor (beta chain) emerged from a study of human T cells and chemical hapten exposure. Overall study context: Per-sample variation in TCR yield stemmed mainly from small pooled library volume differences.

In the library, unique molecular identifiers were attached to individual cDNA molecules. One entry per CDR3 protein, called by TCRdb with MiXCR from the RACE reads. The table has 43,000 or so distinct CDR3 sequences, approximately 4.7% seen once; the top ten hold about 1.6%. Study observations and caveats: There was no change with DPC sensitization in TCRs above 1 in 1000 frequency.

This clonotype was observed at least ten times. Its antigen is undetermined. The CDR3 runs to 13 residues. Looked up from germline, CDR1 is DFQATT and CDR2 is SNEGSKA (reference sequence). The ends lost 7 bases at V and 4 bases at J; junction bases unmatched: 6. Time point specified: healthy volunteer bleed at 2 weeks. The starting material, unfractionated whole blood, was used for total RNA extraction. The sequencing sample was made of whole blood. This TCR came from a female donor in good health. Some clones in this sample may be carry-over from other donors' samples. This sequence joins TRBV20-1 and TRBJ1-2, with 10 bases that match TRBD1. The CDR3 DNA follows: TGCAGTGTAGACAGGGGGCCCAGCTATGGCTACACCTTC. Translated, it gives CSVDRGPSYGYTF.